This section outlines one T cell receptor beta chain sequence together with its context. The antigen is unknown. Both 60 Vbeta primers and 13 Jbeta primers went into the PCR. TCRdb's copy holds only in-frame clones and misses some; the assay was immunoSEQ multiplex PCR. The table lists over 100,000 clones, with around 1.6% in the top ten. Per the germline V gene, CDR1 is MNHNY and CDR2 is SVGAGI (reference sequence). V lost 0 bases and J 0 bases, leaving 11 bases between the germline ends. CDR3 size: 16 residues. These data belong to a study of cytomegalovirus exposure and HLA in healthy donors. Notes on the study in general: Rarity characterized most TCR sequences, yet some public TCRs appeared in many donors.

The receptor comes from a woman in her 40s in good health and CMV-seropositive. J is TRBJ1-1 and V is TRBV6-6, with D unclear. What was sequenced was PBMCs. As DNA, the CDR3 is TGTGCCAGCAGTTACTCGAGTCTGAGTATGAACACTGAAGCTTTCTTT. It translates to CASSYSSLSMNTEAFF.